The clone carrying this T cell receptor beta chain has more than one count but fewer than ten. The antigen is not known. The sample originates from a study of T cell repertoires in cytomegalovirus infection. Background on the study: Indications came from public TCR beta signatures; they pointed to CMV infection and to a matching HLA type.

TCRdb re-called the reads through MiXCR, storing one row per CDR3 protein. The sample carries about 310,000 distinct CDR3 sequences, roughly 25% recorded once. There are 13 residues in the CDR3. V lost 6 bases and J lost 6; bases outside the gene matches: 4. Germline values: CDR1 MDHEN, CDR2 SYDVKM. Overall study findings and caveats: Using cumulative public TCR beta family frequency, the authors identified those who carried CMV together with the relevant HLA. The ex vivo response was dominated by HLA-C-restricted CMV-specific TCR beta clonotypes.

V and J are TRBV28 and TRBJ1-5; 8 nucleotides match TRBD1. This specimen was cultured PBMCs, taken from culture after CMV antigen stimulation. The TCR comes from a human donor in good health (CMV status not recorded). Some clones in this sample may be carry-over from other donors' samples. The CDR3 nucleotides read TGTGCCAGCAGGACAGGGGCCCGTCAGCCCCAGCATTTT. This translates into CASRTGARQPQHF. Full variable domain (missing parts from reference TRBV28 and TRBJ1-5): DVKVTQSSRYLVKRTGEKVFLECVQDMDHENMFWYRQDPGLGLRLIYFSYDVKMKEKGDIPEGYSVSREKKERFSLILESASTNQTSMYLCASRTGARQPQHFGDGTRLSIL.